This is a list of T cell receptor beta chains from one sample in a study of cytomegalovirus exposure and HLA in healthy donors. Profiled with immunoSEQ multiplex PCR; TCRdb holds only in-frame clones, not every one. The data hold 55,000 to 75,000 clones, with roughly four fifths observed a single time. The source material was PBMCs. All receptors derive from a woman in her twenties or thirties in good health and CMV-seropositive. Each CDR3 is given with its conserved first and last residue. Fields, in order: J gene, D gene, clone size, V gene, CDR3 protein, CDR3 DNA. The D gene is left open where the match is weak. Not all rows give a size; the values are once, few, many and, for expanded clones, a class.

>TRBJ1-1|TRBD1|.|TRBV5-1
CASSYTGGYDTEAFF
TGCGCCAGCAGCTACACAGGGGGCTATGACACTGAAGCTTTCTTT
>TRBJ2-7|TRBD1|few|TRBV30
CAWSRDRGDEQYF
TGTGCCTGGAGCCGGGACAGGGGAGACGAGCAGTACTTC
>TRBJ1-2|TRBD1|.|TRBV4-1
CASSQNRDRLRFNYGYTF
TGCGCCAGCAGCCAAAACCGGGACAGGCTCCGTTTTAACTATGGCTACACCTTC
>TRBJ2-1|TRBD2|.|TRBV11-2
CASSFGLAVINPYNEQFF
TGTGCCAGCAGCTTCGGACTAGCGGTGATAAATCCTTACAATGAGCAGTTCTTC
>TRBJ2-7|TRBD2|.|TRBV9
CASSVGTRMDDEQYF
TGTGCCAGCAGCGTAGGGACTAGGATGGACGACGAGCAGTACTTC
>TRBJ2-3|TRBD2|.|TRBV7-9
CASTIGRGNTDTQYF
TGTGCCAGCACTATAGGGAGGGGCAACACAGATACGCAGTATTTT
>TRBJ2-2|TRBD1|.|TRBV5-1
CASSLGQGPNTGELFF
TGCGCCAGCAGCTTGGGACAGGGGCCGAACACCGGGGAGCTGTTTTTT
>TRBJ1-1|.|.|TRBV28
CASSPPDRGDTEAFF
TGTGCCAGCAGTCCCCCGGACAGAGGGGACACTGAAGCTTTCTTT
>TRBJ2-3|.|few|TRBV7-9
CASSLRGLEPQFRQYF
TGTGCCAGCAGTCTAAGGGGATTAGAGCCCCAATTCCGGCAGTATTTT
>TRBJ1-2|TRBD1|.|TRBV2
CASSTMGQGSYGYTF
TGTGCCAGCAGTACTATGGGACAGGGCAGCTATGGCTACACCTTC
>TRBJ1-2|TRBD1|.|TRBV28
CASSLGGQGINGYTF
TGTGCCAGCAGTTTAGGGGGACAGGGGATAAATGGCTACACCTTC
>TRBJ2-7|.|once|TRBV5-4
CASSPPDSDEQYF
TGTGCCAGCAGCCCACCCGATTCGGACGAGCAGTACTTC
>TRBJ2-7|TRBD1|.|TRBV6-1
CASSAGQGDYEQYF
TGTGCCAGCAGTGCCGGACAGGGGGACTACGAGCAGTACTTC
>TRBJ1-1|TRBD1|.|TRBV11-2
CASSLRTGSSTEAFF
TGTGCCAGCAGCCTCCGGACAGGGTCGAGCACTGAAGCTTTCTTT
>TRBJ2-1|TRBD1|.|TRBV4-3
CASSQDPPGQGNEQFF
TGCGCCAGCAGCCAAGACCCCCCGGGACAGGGAAATGAGCAGTTCTTC
>TRBJ2-3|.|.|TRBV7-8
CASSHSMAGKDTQYF
TGTGCCAGCAGCCATAGCATGGCAGGGAAAGATACGCAGTATTTT
>TRBJ1-3|TRBD1|.|TRBV6-6
CASSSQGAEGNTIYF
TGTGCCAGCAGTTCACAGGGGGCCGAAGGAAACACCATATATTTT
>TRBJ2-5|.|.|TRBV29-1
CSVPPQGEETQYF
TGCAGCGTCCCCCCCCAGGGTGAGGAGACCCAGTACTTC
>TRBJ2-2|.|few|TRBV6-7
CASSYGRNTGELFF
TGTGCCAGCAGTTACGGCAGGAACACCGGGGAGCTGTTTTTT
>TRBJ2-7|.|.|TRBV7-9
CASSLAGGTYEQYF
TGTGCCAGCAGCTTAGCGGGAGGCACCTACGAGCAGTACTTC
>TRBJ2-4|TRBD2|.|TRBV13
CASSPGTSGTVPYRGAKNIQYF
TGTGCCAGCAGCCCAGGGACTAGCGGGACTGTCCCATATCGTGGGGCCAAAAACATTCAGTACTTC
>TRBJ2-1|TRBD2|.|TRBV5-1
CASTRTSGRDEQFF
TGCGCCAGCACCCGGACTAGCGGGAGGGATGAGCAGTTCTTC
>TRBJ2-7|.|.|TRBV11-2
CASSHPGGSYEQYF
TGTGCCAGCAGCCATCCCGGCGGCTCCTACGAGCAGTACTTC
>TRBJ2-3|TRBD2|.|TRBV6-5
CASSPGLAGDHTQYF
TGTGCCAGCAGTCCTGGACTAGCGGGAGACCATACGCAGTATTTT
>TRBJ2-3|.|.|TRBV25-1
CASHGRGDTQYF
TGTGCCAGCCATGGGCGTGGAGATACGCAGTATTTT
>TRBJ2-2|.|.|TRBV27
CASRATGYTGELFF
TGTGCCAGCAGGGCAACAGGGTACACCGGGGAGCTGTTTTTT
>TRBJ2-1|.|.|TRBV15
CATSRVGAGYNEQFF
TGTGCCACCAGCAGAGTGGGGGCAGGTTACAATGAGCAGTTCTTC
>TRBJ1-1|.|few|TRBV5-4
CASSPGPGMNTEAFF
TGTGCCAGCAGCCCTGGGCCAGGGATGAACACTGAAGCTTTCTTT
>TRBJ1-1|.|.|TRBV7-9
CASSLASSGAEAFF
TGTGCCAGCAGCTTAGCGAGTTCGGGGGCTGAAGCTTTCTTT
>TRBJ1-1|.|once|TRBV19
CASSIDLEGGTEAFF
TGTGCCAGTAGTATAGATCTGGAGGGCGGCACTGAAGCTTTCTTT
>TRBJ2-2|.|.|TRBV9
CASTSDSAGGWAGELFF
TGTGCCAGCACCTCAGATTCGGCGGGCGGATGGGCCGGGGAGCTGTTTTTT
>TRBJ2-7|TRBD2|.|TRBV27
CASSRGGEQYF
TGTGCCAGCAGTCGGGGGGGCGAGCAGTACTTC
>TRBJ1-4|.|.|TRBV7-9
CASSSGQGWFEKLFF
TGTGCCAGCAGCTCCGGCCAGGGTTGGTTCGAAAAACTGTTTTTT
>TRBJ2-7|.|.|TRBV7-8
CASSLRLAYEQYF
TGTGCCAGCAGCTTAAGACTAGCCTACGAGCAGTACTTC
>TRBJ2-6|TRBD1|once|TRBV11-2
CASSLGGTGRSGANVLTF
TGTGCCAGCAGCTTAGGAGGGACAGGGCGCTCTGGGGCCAACGTCCTGACTTTC
>TRBJ1-2|.|few|TRBV9
CASSPGDGYTF
TGTGCCAGCAGCCCCGGAGATGGCTACACCTTC
>TRBJ2-2|TRBD2|.|TRBV7-3
CASSLKPVTSGRIGTGELFF
TGTGCCAGCAGCTTAAAGCCGGTCACTAGCGGGAGAATCGGCACCGGGGAGCTGTTTTTT